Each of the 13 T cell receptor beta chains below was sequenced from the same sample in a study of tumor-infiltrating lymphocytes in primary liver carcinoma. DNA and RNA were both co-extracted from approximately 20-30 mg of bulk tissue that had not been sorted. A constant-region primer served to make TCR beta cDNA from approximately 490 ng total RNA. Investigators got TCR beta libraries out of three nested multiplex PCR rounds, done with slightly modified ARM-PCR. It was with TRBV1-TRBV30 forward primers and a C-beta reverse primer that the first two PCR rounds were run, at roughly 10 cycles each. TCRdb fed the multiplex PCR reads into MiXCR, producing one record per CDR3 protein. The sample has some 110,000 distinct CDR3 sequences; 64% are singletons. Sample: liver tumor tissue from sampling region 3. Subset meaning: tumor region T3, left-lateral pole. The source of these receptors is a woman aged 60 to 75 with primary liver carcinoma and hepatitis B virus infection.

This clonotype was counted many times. The DNA of the CDR3 is TGTGCCAGCAGCCCTAGGGTGAACACTGAAGCTTTCTTT. The encoded protein is CASSPRVNTEAFF. The chain uses TRBV14 and TRBJ1-1, with D uncertain. From germline, CDR1 is SGHDN and CDR2 FVKESK. The ends were cut back, 4 bases at V and 0 bases at J, with 6 bases in the middle. CDR3 length equals 13 residues.

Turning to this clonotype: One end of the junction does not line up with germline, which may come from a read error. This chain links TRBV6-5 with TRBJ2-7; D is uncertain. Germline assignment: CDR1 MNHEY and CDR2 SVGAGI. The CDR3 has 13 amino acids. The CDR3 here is CAGSSSLTYEQYF. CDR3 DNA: TGTGCCGGCAGCTCCTCACTTACCTACGAGCAGTACTTC.

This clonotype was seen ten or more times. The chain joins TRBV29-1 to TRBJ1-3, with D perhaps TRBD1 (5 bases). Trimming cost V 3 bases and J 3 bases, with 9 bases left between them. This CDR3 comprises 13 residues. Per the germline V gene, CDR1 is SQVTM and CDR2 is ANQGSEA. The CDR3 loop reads CSVDVGGGNTIYF. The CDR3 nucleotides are TGCAGCGTTGATGTCGGGGGTGGAAACACCATATATTTT.

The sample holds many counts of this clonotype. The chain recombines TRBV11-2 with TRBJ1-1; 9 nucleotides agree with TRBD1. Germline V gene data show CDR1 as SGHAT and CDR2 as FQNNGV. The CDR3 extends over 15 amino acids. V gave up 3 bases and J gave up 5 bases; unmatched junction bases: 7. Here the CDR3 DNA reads TGTGCCAGCAGCTTCCGCTGGGACAGGGATACTGAAGCTTTCTTT. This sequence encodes CASSFRWDRDTEAFF.

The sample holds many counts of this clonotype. As DNA, the CDR3 is TGTGCCAGCAGTTTATGGCAGGGAATTTCTAGCAATCAGCCCCAGCATTTT. The encoded protein is CASSLWQGISSNQPQHF. This rearrangement joins TRBV28 to TRBJ1-5; D is possibly TRBD1 (5 bases). The V end lost 0 bases, the J end lost 0 bases, and 12 bases lay between the germline ends. This CDR3 has 17 amino acids. Germline lookup yields CDR1 MDHEN and CDR2 SYDVKM.

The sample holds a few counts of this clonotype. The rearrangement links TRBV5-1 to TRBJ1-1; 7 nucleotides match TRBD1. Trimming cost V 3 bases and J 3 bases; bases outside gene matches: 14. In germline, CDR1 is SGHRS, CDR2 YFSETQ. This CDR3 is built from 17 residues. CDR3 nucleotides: TGCGCCAGCAGCTCTAGAACAGGGGCTTTTGGGTACACTGAAGCTTTCTTT. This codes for CASSSRTGAFGYTEAFF.

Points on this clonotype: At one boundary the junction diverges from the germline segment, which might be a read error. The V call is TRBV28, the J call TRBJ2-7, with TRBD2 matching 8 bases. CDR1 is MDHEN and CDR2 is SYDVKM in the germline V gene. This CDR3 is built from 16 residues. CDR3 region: CVSSSSGAGGRNEQYF. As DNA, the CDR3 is TGTGTCAGCAGTTCGTCCGGGGCGGGAGGTCGGAACGAGCAGTACTTC.

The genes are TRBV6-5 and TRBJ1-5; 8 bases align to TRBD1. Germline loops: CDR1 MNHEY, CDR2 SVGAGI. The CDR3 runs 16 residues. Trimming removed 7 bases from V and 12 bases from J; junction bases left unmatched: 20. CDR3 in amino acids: CASKIPGQGAMKHQHF. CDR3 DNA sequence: TGTGCCAGCAAGATACCGGGGCAGGGGGCTATGAAGCACCAGCATTTT.

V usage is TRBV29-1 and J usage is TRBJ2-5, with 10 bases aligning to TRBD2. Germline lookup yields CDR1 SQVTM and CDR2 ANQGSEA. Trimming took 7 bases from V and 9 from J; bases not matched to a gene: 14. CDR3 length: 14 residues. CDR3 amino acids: CSADYPSGSGAQYF. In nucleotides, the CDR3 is TGCAGCGCTGATTATCCTAGCGGGAGTGGGGCCCAGTACTTC.

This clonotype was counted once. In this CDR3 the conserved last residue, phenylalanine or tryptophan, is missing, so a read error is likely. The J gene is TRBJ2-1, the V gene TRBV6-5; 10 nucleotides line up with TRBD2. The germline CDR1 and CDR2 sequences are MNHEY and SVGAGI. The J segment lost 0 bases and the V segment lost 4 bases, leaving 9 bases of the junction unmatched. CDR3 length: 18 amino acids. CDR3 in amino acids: CASSSRTSGFSSYNEQFI. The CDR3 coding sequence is TGTGCCAGCAGTTCACGGACTAGCGGATTTAGCTCCTACAATGAGCAGTTCATC.

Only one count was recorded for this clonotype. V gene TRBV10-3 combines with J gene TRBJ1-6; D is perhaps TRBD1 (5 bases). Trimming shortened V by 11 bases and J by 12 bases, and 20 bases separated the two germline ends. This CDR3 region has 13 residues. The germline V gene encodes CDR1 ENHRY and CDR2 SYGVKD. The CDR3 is CAVQEGLDLPLHF. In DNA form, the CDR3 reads TGTGCCGTTCAAGAGGGGCTAGATCTACCCCTCCACTTT.

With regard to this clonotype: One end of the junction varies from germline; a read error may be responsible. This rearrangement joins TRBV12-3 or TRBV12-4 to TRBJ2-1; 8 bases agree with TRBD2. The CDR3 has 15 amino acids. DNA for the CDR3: TGTGTCAGCTGTCAGGCGGGACTAGAGTACAATGAGCAGTTCTTC. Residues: CVSCQAGLEYNEQFF.

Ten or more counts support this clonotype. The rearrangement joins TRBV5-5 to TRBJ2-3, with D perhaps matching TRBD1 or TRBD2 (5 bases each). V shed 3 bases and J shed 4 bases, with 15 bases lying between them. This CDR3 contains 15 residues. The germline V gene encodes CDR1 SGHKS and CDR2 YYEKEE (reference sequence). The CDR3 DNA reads TGTGCCAGCAGCTCTGGGACCGTCAGCGCAGATACGCAGTATTTT. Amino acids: CASSSGTVSADTQYF.